The 15 T cell receptor beta chains given below trace back to one sample, sequenced in a study of T cell responses to AZD1222 COVID-19 vaccine. The data were produced by immunoSEQ multiplex PCR, yet TCRdb's version contains in-frame clones alone and is incomplete. Among about 80,000 clones listed, approximately 83% were seen once. The sequenced sample was peripheral blood, obtained 28 days after the second AZD1222 dose. These receptors were taken from an adult who received the AZD1222 COVID-19 vaccine.

The chain carries TRBV18 and TRBJ2-3; D is unclear. Germline CDR1 reads KGHSH; CDR2 reads LQKENI. Trimming took off 3 bases at V and 1 base at J, with 8 bases between the two ends. CDR3 length: 14 residues. CDR3 nucleotide sequence: TGTGCCAGCTCACCCGACTTGGGCACAGATACGCAGTATTTT. Protein product: CASSPDLGTDTQYF.

The V call is TRBV6-5, the J call TRBJ2-3; 10 bases agree with TRBD2. CDR3 length equals 16 residues. Germline V gives CDR1 MNHEY, CDR2 SVGAGI. The junction had 6 bases not matched to a gene; V was cut back by 2 bases and J by 4 bases. CDR3 protein: CASSYSSSGGSDTQYF. The CDR3 DNA sequence: TGTGCCAGCAGTTACAGTAGTAGCGGGGGGTCAGATACGCAGTATTTT.

This clone was counted between two and nine times. The chain has TRBV4-2 and TRBJ2-1; the match to TRBD2 covers 8 bases. V trimming: 4 bases; J trimming: 0 bases; junction bases outside the gene matches: 5. The length of the CDR3 is 16 residues. From germline, CDR1 is LGHNA and CDR2 YNFKEQ. Here the CDR3 DNA reads TGTGCCAGCAGCCCCCGCGGGACTAGCTCCTACAATGAGCAGTTCTTC. Translated, it gives CASSPRGTSSYNEQFF.

The rearrangement joins TRBV7-8 to TRBJ1-1; 7 bases are a match to TRBD1. The germline CDR1 and CDR2 sequences are SGHVS and FQNEAQ. The trim removed 0 bases at V and 1 base at J, leaving 5 bases unmatched. The CDR3 extends over 16 amino acids. In nucleotides, the CDR3 is TGTGCCAGCAGCTTAGCTAGTCACAGGGGGAACACTGAAGCTTTCTTT. Protein sequence: CASSLASHRGNTEAFF.

The genes are TRBV28 and TRBJ2-3, with TRBD2 matching over 11 bases. Germline assignment: CDR1 MDHEN and CDR2 SYDVKM. V lost 1 base, J lost 2 bases, and 2 bases stayed unmatched. There are 16 residues in the CDR3. The CDR3 DNA follows: TGTGCCAGCAGTTTATTACTAGCGGGAGCCACAGATACGCAGTATTTT. Encoded protein: CASSLLLAGATDTQYF.

The CDR3: CATLSGSGNQPQHF. Here the CDR3 DNA reads TGTGCCACCCTCAGCGGTTCGGGCAATCAGCCCCAGCATTTT. The chain uses TRBV28 and TRBJ1-5; D unresolved. The CDR3 is 14 amino acids. V was shortened by 10 bases and J by 2 bases, with 15 bases between the two germline ends. Germline-derived CDR1 and CDR2 are MDHEN and SYDVKM.

The chain recombines TRBV28 with TRBJ2-3; weak D call: TRBD2 (6 bases). The CDR3 is 16 residues long. The germline V gene encodes CDR1 MDHEN and CDR2 SYDVKM. The V end was cut by 6 bases, the J end by 6 bases, with 22 bases between. The CDR3 region is CASRVGLHGGVDTQYF. In nucleotides, the CDR3 is TGTGCCAGCAGGGTGGGACTTCACGGGGGAGTGGATACGCAGTATTTT.

The chain is built from TRBV9 and TRBJ1-1; no firm D call. Trimming left V 0 bases short and J 3 bases short, with 3 bases between. CDR1 is SGDLS, CDR2 YYNGEE, per germline. The CDR3 is 12 residues long. CDR3 coding DNA: TGTGCCAGCAGCGTAGAGTACACTGAAGCTTTCTTT. Its protein product is CASSVEYTEAFF. Together with reference TRBV9 and TRBJ1-1, the CDR3 gives the full variable domain: DSGVTQTPKHLITATGQRVTLRCSPRSGDLSVYWYQQSLDQGLQFLIQYYNGEERAKGNILERFSAQQFPDLHSELNLSSLELGDSALYFCASSVEYTEAFFGQGTRLTVV.

J is TRBJ2-3 and V is TRBV5-4; 7 nucleotides match TRBD2. Germline V lookup: CDR1 SGHNT, CDR2 YYREEE (reference sequence). After removal of 0 bases from V and 4 bases from J, the junction contained 8 bases not matched to a gene. The CDR3 is 16 residues long. CDR3 in DNA: TGTGCCAGCAGCTTGGGGGGAGGGGCACTAGCAGATACGCAGTATTTT. Its protein is CASSLGGGALADTQYF. Supplemented by reference TRBV5-4 and TRBJ2-3, the full variable domain reads ETGVTQSPTHLIKTRGQQVTLRCSSQSGHNTVSWYQQALGQGPQFIFQYYREEENGRGNFPPRFSGLQFPNYSSELNVNALELDDSALYLCASSLGGGALADTQYFGPGTRLTVL.

V gene TRBV10-1 combines with J gene TRBJ1-3, with D possibly being TRBD1 (5 bases). CDR1 WNHNN and CDR2 SYGVQD come from the germline V gene (reference sequence). This CDR3 region has 15 residues. V was cut by 4 bases and J by 0 bases, with 10 bases left in between. CDR3 residues: CASSAGTASGNTIYF. CDR3 in DNA: TGCGCCAGCAGTGCAGGGACGGCCTCTGGAAACACCATATATTTT.

The rearrangement joins TRBV28 to TRBJ2-5, with 7 bases aligning to TRBD2. J gave up 1 base and V 6 bases, and 5 bases lay outside the gene matches. CDR1 and CDR2 (germline): MDHEN, SYDVKM. This CDR3 has 14 residues. CDR3 loop: CASRDGLVQETQYF. The DNA for the CDR3 is TGTGCCAGCAGGGACGGACTAGTCCAAGAGACCCAGTACTTC.

The rearrangement links TRBV28 to TRBJ1-5; D ambiguous. V lost 1 base and J 10 bases, leaving 8 bases between the germline ends. The CDR3 totals 12 residues. Germline assignment: CDR1 MDHEN and CDR2 SYDVKM. The CDR3 nucleotides read TGTGCCAGCAGTTTATCCAACCTCCCCCAGCATTTT. Its protein product is CASSLSNLPQHF.

This chain links TRBV27 with TRBJ1-2; TRBD1 aligns across 7 bases. CDR3 size: 16 residues. Germline CDR1 reads MNHEY; CDR2 reads SMNVEV (reference sequence). V shed 10 bases, J shed 4 bases, and the junction held 18 bases outside the gene matches. CDR3 protein: CATRGAGGGEGYGYTF. In nucleotides, the CDR3 is TGTGCCACCCGGGGGGCAGGGGGAGGTGAAGGCTATGGCTACACCTTC.

J is TRBJ1-1 and V is TRBV7-9, with 9 bases fitting TRBD1. The CDR3 totals 14 residues. Germline CDR1 and CDR2: SEHNR and FQNEAQ (reference sequence). J lost 8 bases, V lost 4 bases, and 8 bases had no gene match. As DNA, the CDR3 is TGTGCCAGCAGCTCGGACCGGGACAGGGTAGAAGCTTTCTTT. It codes for CASSSDRDRVEAFF.

The rearrangement links TRBV6-6 to TRBJ1-1; TRBD1 matches 8 bases. Germline V gene data show CDR1 as MNHNY and CDR2 as SVGAGI (reference sequence). After removal of 6 bases from V and 0 bases from J, the junction contained 3 bases not matched to a gene. This CDR3 is 14 amino acids long. For the CDR3, the DNA is TGTGCCAGCAGAGCACAGGGGGTGAACACTGAAGCTTTCTTT. It codes for CASRAQGVNTEAFF.